The source of this T cell receptor beta chain is a study of PD-1 blockade in mismatch repair-deficient tumors. On the study more broadly: Patients had 12 to 13 mismatch repair-deficient cancer types and were previously treated and progressing. Overall study findings and caveats: Rapid post-treatment expansion, then contraction, generally preceding radiologic response, marked tumor-resident clones.

Profiling relied on immunoSEQ multiplex PCR, and the TCRdb table lists in-frame clones only, not all of them. The table has 75,000 to 85,000 clones, about 84% seen once. A word on this clone: Antigen specificity is unknown.

Mismatch repair deficiency was confirmed in all patients, by PCR or immunohistochemistry. V was pared by 2 bases and J by 3 bases, with 5 bases of the junction left unmatched. CDR1 is SGHDN and CDR2 is FVKESK in the germline V gene. The CDR3 totals 15 residues. This receptor was identified in an adult with mismatch repair-deficient cancer. Source: peripheral blood, taken 12 weeks after starting pembrolizumab. The chain uses TRBV14 and TRBJ2-7, with 9 bases fitting TRBD1. Here the CDR3 reads CASSQTGTGIYEQYF. The CDR3, as DNA: TGTGCCAGCAGCCAAACCGGGACAGGGATCTACGAGCAGTACTTC.